These T cell receptor beta chains were read from a single sample in a study of PD-1 blockade in mismatch repair-deficient tumors. Assay: immunoSEQ multiplex PCR; the TCRdb copy retains only in-frame clones and omits some. The sample yields 50,000 to 75,000 clones, approximately 88% seen once. Specimen: peripheral blood, collected 52 weeks after starting pembrolizumab. The receptors were gathered from an adult with mismatch repair-deficient cancer. Both conserved end residues are part of each CDR3. The D gene is left open where the match is weak. Clone size is stated in some rows and not others, as once, few, many or a class when expanded.

j_gene: TRBJ1-1; d_gene: .; v_gene: TRBV28; abundance: .; CDR3aa: CASTIPGNTEAFF; CDR3nt: TGTGCCAGCACCATTCCGGGGAACACTGAAGCTTTCTTT
j_gene: TRBJ2-1; d_gene: TRBD2; v_gene: TRBV19; abundance: .; CDR3aa: CASSIEGLAGRNEQFF; CDR3nt: TGTGCCAGTAGTATAGAGGGCCTAGCGGGGAGGAATGAGCAGTTCTTC
j_gene: TRBJ2-3; d_gene: TRBD1; v_gene: TRBV9; abundance: .; CDR3aa: CASSVGTALSTDTQYF; CDR3nt: TGTGCCAGCAGCGTGGGGACAGCCCTAAGCACAGATACGCAGTATTTT
j_gene: TRBJ2-5; d_gene: TRBD2; v_gene: TRBV7-3; abundance: .; CDR3aa: CASSPGGMYQETQYF; CDR3nt: TGTGCCAGCAGCCCCGGGGGGATGTACCAAGAGACCCAGTACTTC
j_gene: TRBJ2-7; d_gene: .; v_gene: TRBV11-3; abundance: .; CDR3aa: CASSLGLGGEQYF; CDR3nt: TGTGCCAGCAGCTTAGGGCTTGGAGGCGAGCAGTACTTC
j_gene: TRBJ1-1; d_gene: .; v_gene: TRBV27; abundance: .; CDR3aa: CASSLSLIPNTEAFF; CDR3nt: TGTGCCAGCAGTTTATCGCTTATACCGAACACTGAAGCTTTCTTT
j_gene: TRBJ2-3; d_gene: .; v_gene: TRBV5-1; abundance: .; CDR3aa: CASRRNTDTQYF; CDR3nt: TGCGCCAGCAGAAGGAACACAGATACGCAGTATTTT
j_gene: TRBJ2-1; d_gene: TRBD1; v_gene: TRBV27; abundance: .; CDR3aa: CASSLSSWTGGVEQFF; CDR3nt: TGTGCCAGCAGTTTATCGAGTTGGACAGGGGGCGTTGAGCAGTTCTTC
j_gene: TRBJ2-7; d_gene: TRBD2; v_gene: TRBV5-8; abundance: .; CDR3aa: CASSLTGGRKVEQYF; CDR3nt: TGTGCCAGCAGCTTGACCGGCGGGAGGAAGGTCGAGCAGTACTTC
j_gene: TRBJ2-3; d_gene: .; v_gene: TRBV11-3; abundance: .; CDR3aa: CASSLDGPTDTQYF; CDR3nt: TGTGCCAGCAGCTTAGATGGGCCGACAGATACGCAGTATTTT
j_gene: TRBJ2-1; d_gene: TRBD2; v_gene: TRBV27; abundance: .; CDR3aa: CASSQLALVYNEQFF; CDR3nt: TGTGCCAGCAGTCAACTAGCGCTCGTATACAATGAGCAGTTCTTC
j_gene: TRBJ2-2; d_gene: TRBD2; v_gene: TRBV5-4; abundance: .; CDR3aa: CASSPHWASGRATGELFF; CDR3nt: TGTGCCAGCAGCCCGCATTGGGCTAGCGGGAGGGCCACCGGGGAGCTGTTTTTT
j_gene: TRBJ1-2; d_gene: .; v_gene: TRBV30; abundance: .; CDR3aa: CAWSVVRHGYTF; CDR3nt: TGTGCCTGGAGTGTTGTCAGGCATGGCTACACCTTC
j_gene: TRBJ1-4; d_gene: .; v_gene: TRBV5-6; abundance: .; CDR3aa: CASSPARGRAREKLFF; CDR3nt: TGTGCCAGCAGCCCCGCCCGGGGCAGGGCCCGTGAAAAACTGTTTTTT
j_gene: TRBJ2-7; d_gene: TRBD2; v_gene: TRBV29-1; abundance: .; CDR3aa: CSAASGYEQYF; CDR3nt: TGCAGCGCAGCTAGCGGCTACGAGCAGTACTTC
j_gene: TRBJ1-1; d_gene: .; v_gene: TRBV5-4; abundance: .; CDR3aa: CASSSGQNTEAFF; CDR3nt: TGTGCCAGCAGCTCTGGGCAAAACACTGAAGCTTTCTTT
j_gene: TRBJ2-6; d_gene: .; v_gene: TRBV6-5; abundance: once; CDR3aa: CASSRGTGANVLTF; CDR3nt: TGTGCCAGCAGTAGGGGTACCGGGGCCAACGTCCTGACTTTC
j_gene: TRBJ2-1; d_gene: .; v_gene: TRBV10-1; abundance: .; CDR3aa: CASSRDWASHNEQFF; CDR3nt: TGCGCCAGCAGCCGGGACTGGGCTTCCCACAATGAGCAGTTCTTC
j_gene: TRBJ2-7; d_gene: TRBD2; v_gene: TRBV19; abundance: .; CDR3aa: CASMATSGRDAYEQYF; CDR3nt: TGTGCCAGTATGGCGACTAGCGGGAGGGATGCCTACGAGCAGTACTTC
j_gene: TRBJ2-5; d_gene: TRBD2; v_gene: TRBV6-6; abundance: once; CDR3aa: CASSRPSGKETQYF; CDR3nt: TGTGCCAGCAGTAGACCTAGCGGGAAGGAGACCCAGTACTTC
j_gene: TRBJ2-6; d_gene: TRBD1; v_gene: TRBV19; abundance: .; CDR3aa: CASSTARDSASSGANVLTF; CDR3nt: TGTGCCAGTAGTACCGCTCGGGACAGCGCAAGCTCTGGGGCCAACGTCCTGACTTTC
j_gene: TRBJ2-3; d_gene: .; v_gene: TRBV27; abundance: .; CDR3aa: CASSLGAADTQYF; CDR3nt: TGTGCCAGCAGTTTAGGAGCGGCAGATACGCAGTATTTT
j_gene: TRBJ2-7; d_gene: TRBD1; v_gene: TRBV28; abundance: .; CDR3aa: CASSPDRLGLYEQYF; CDR3nt: TGTGCCAGCAGCCCGGACAGGCTCGGTCTTTACGAGCAGTACTTC
j_gene: TRBJ2-1; d_gene: .; v_gene: TRBV28; abundance: .; CDR3aa: CASSLCRALCSYNEQFF; CDR3nt: TGTGCCAGCAGTTTATGCAGGGCTCTATGCTCCTACAATGAGCAGTTCTTC
j_gene: TRBJ2-3; d_gene: TRBD2; v_gene: TRBV2; abundance: .; CDR3aa: CASSSTSSISTDTQYF; CDR3nt: TGTGCCAGCAGTTCGACTAGCAGTATTAGCACAGATACGCAGTATTTT
j_gene: TRBJ2-7; d_gene: TRBD2; v_gene: TRBV13; abundance: .; CDR3aa: CASSLQLAGGREQYF; CDR3nt: TGTGCCAGCAGCTTACAACTAGCGGGAGGGCGCGAGCAGTACTTC
j_gene: TRBJ2-6; d_gene: .; v_gene: TRBV4-1; abundance: .; CDR3aa: CASSQGGSNVLTF; CDR3nt: TGCGCCAGCAGCCAAGGTGGGTCCAACGTCCTGACTTTC
j_gene: TRBJ1-1; d_gene: .; v_gene: TRBV11-2; abundance: .; CDR3aa: CASSLLRGQTEAFF; CDR3nt: TGTGCCAGCAGCCTATTAAGAGGACAGACCGAAGCTTTCTTT
j_gene: TRBJ2-1; d_gene: TRBD2; v_gene: TRBV5-8; abundance: .; CDR3aa: CASSLVSGMINEQFF; CDR3nt: TGTGCCAGCAGCTTGGTTAGCGGGATGATCAATGAGCAGTTCTTC
j_gene: TRBJ2-1; d_gene: TRBD1; v_gene: TRBV5-1; abundance: .; CDR3aa: CASSPEGAENEQFF; CDR3nt: TGCGCCAGCAGCCCTGAGGGGGCTGAGAATGAGCAGTTCTTC
j_gene: TRBJ1-2; d_gene: .; v_gene: TRBV6-1; abundance: .; CDR3aa: CASSEKRGVSYGYTF; CDR3nt: TGTGCCAGCAGTGAGAAGAGGGGCGTATCCTATGGCTACACCTTC
j_gene: TRBJ2-7; d_gene: TRBD1; v_gene: TRBV6-6; abundance: .; CDR3aa: CASRQGPLREQYF; CDR3nt: TGTGCCAGCAGACAGGGGCCTTTGCGCGAGCAGTACTTC
j_gene: TRBJ2-6; d_gene: TRBD1; v_gene: TRBV28; abundance: .; CDR3aa: CASSTHHRGANGANVLTF; CDR3nt: TGTGCCAGCAGTACACACCACAGGGGAGCTAATGGGGCCAACGTCCTGACTTTC
j_gene: TRBJ2-7; d_gene: TRBD1; v_gene: TRBV6-6; abundance: .; CDR3aa: CASSDTGGKVYEQYF; CDR3nt: TGTGCCAGCAGTGATACAGGGGGTAAGGTCTACGAGCAGTACTTC